This record looks at one T cell receptor (beta chain) sequence and its context. This entry belongs to a study of blood T cell repertoires in COVID-19. Study information: Some COVID-19 samples were acute and others convalescent; all came from the United States, Italy and Spain. The analysed material was cDNA or gDNA that came from T cells, B-cell-depleted T cells, or PBMCs.

Per germline, CDR1 GTSNPN and CDR2 SVGIG (reference sequence). The CDR3 runs 16 residues. The trim removed 5 bases at V and 5 bases at J, leaving 13 bases unmatched. As handled by the study authors: Estimated nucleated cell counts came from reference gene primer amplification. Measured with immunoSEQ multiplex PCR; TCRdb has only the in-frame clones, and not every one. The DNA gave D and trimming, while V, J and clone size come from that table. The sample includes approximately 200,000 clones, roughly 81% of them seen just once. The sequenced material came from peripheral blood. The rearrangement links TRBV30 to TRBJ2-7, with TRBD1 matching 12 bases. This TCR came from a man over 45 who had recovered from COVID-19. The CDR3 loop is CAWVGQGAGSRNEQYF. As DNA, the CDR3 is TGTGCCTGGGTGGGACAGGGGGCGGGGAGTAGAAACGAGCAGTACTTC. The full variable domain, rest sourced from reference TRBV30 and TRBJ2-7, is SQTIHQWPATLVQPVGSPLSLECTVEGTSNPNLYWYRQAAGRGLQLLFYSVGIGQISSEVPQNLSASRPQDRQFILSSKKLLLSDSGFYLCAWVGQGAGSRNEQYFGPGTRLTVT.